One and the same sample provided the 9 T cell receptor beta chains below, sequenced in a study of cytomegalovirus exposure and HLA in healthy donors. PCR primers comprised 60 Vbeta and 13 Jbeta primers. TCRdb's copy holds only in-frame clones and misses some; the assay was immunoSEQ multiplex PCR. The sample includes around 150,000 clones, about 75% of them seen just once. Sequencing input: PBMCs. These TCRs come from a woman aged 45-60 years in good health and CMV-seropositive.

The CDR3 nucleotides read TGTGCCAGCATCTTAACACCATATGGCTACACCTTC. It translates to CASILTPYGYTF. The V gene is TRBV2, the J gene TRBJ1-2; the D is unclear. CDR1 is SNHLY, CDR2 FYNNEI, per germline. The CDR3 consists of 12 residues. The V end was cut by 7 bases, the J end by 5 bases, with 11 bases between.

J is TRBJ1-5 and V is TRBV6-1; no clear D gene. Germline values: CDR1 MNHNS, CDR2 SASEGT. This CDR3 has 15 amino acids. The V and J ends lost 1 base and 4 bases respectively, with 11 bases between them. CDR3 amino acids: CASSEGRVPNQPQHF. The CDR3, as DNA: TGTGCCAGCAGTGAAGGGAGGGTTCCGAATCAGCCCCAGCATTTT.

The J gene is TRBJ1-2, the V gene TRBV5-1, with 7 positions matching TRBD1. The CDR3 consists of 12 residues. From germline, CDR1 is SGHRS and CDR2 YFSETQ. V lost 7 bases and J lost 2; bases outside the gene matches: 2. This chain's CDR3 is CASGTENYGYTF. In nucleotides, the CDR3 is TGCGCCAGCGGGACAGAAAACTATGGCTACACCTTC.

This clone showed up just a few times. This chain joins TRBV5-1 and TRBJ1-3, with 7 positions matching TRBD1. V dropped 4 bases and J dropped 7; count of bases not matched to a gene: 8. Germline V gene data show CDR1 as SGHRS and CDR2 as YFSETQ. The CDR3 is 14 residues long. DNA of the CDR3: TGCGCCAGCAGCCCGGGACAGCAGGGGAACACCATATATTTT. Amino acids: CASSPGQQGNTIYF.

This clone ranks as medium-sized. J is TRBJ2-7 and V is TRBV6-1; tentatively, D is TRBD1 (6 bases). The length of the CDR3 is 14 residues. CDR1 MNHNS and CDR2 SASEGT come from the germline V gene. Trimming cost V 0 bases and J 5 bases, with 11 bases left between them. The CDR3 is CASSEAPDSHEQYF. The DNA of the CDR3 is TGTGCCAGCAGTGAAGCTCCGGACAGCCACGAGCAGTACTTC.

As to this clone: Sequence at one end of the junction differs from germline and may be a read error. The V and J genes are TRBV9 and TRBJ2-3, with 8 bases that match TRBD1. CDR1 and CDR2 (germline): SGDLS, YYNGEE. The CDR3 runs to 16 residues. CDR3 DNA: TGTGTCAGCAGCGTAGACAGGGGCCTTAGCACAGATACGCAGTATTTT. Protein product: CVSSVDRGLSTDTQYF.

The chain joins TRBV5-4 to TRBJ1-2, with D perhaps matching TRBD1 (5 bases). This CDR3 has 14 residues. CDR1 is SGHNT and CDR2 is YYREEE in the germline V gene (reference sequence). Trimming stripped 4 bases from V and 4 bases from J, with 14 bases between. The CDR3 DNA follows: TGTGCCAGCAGCCCTGGGGGGGGAACCTATGGCTACACCTTC. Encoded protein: CASSPGGGTYGYTF.

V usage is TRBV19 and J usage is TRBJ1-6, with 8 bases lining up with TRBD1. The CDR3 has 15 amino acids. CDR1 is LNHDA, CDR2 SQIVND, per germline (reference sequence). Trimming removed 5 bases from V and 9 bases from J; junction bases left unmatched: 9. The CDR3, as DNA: TGTGCCAGTAGTGCGAGGACAGGGCGTAGTTCACCCCTCCACTTT. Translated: CASSARTGRSSPLHF.

For the CDR3, the DNA is TGTGCCAGCAGTGAAGCGAGGACTATCTGGAGCACAGATACGCAGTATTTT. Translation gives CASSEARTIWSTDTQYF. The chain has TRBV6-1 and TRBJ2-3, with a weak D call TRBD2 (6 bases). The CDR3 loop spans 17 amino acids. Germline values: CDR1 MNHNS, CDR2 SASEGT. V dropped 0 bases and J dropped 0 bases, with 13 bases sitting between them.